A single sample gave rise to the 20 T cell receptor beta chains below, sequenced in a study of CD4 T cells in relation to SARS-CoV-2 and coronaviruses. Only in-frame clones appear in the TCRdb table, and some are missing; sequencing was by immunoSEQ multiplex PCR. Of about 37,000 clones detected, approximately 90% appear once; the ten largest clones hold 9.2%. Material: memory CD4+ T cells from PBMCs. The receptor source for this set is an adult with COVID-19.

The chain couples TRBV28 to TRBJ1-2; D remains ambiguous. Trimming shortened V by 4 bases and J by 12 bases, and 9 bases separated the two germline ends. The CDR3 sequence is 10 residues long. CDR1 and CDR2 (germline): MDHEN, SYDVKM. This CDR3 is CASSSRENTF. CDR3 coding DNA: TGTGCCAGCAGTTCCCGCGAAAACACCTTC.

The CDR3 loop is CASSAVVRGQPQHF. DNA of the CDR3: TGTGCCAGCAGCGCGGTGGTTCGCGGTCAGCCCCAGCATTTT. V gene TRBV7-2 combines with J gene TRBJ1-5; no reliable D call. Trimming shortened V by 5 bases and J by 6 bases, and 14 bases separated the two germline ends. This CDR3 is 14 amino acids long. Germline lookup yields CDR1 SGHTA and CDR2 FQGNSA.

In this sample, this clone turned up once. J is TRBJ1-4 and V is TRBV6-1, with D possibly TRBD1 on 5 matching bases. CDR3 size: 16 residues. Germline V gives CDR1 MNHNS, CDR2 SASEGT. The ends were cut back, 0 bases at V and 0 bases at J, with 8 bases in the middle. CDR3 region: CASSEAGLTTNEKLFF. The DNA for the CDR3 is TGTGCCAGCAGTGAAGCGGGACTCACAACTAATGAAAAACTGTTTTTT.

Only one count was recorded for this clone. V usage is TRBV12-3 or TRBV12-4 and J usage is TRBJ1-2, with D unresolved. This CDR3 comprises 13 residues. V dropped 3 bases and J dropped 3 bases, with 8 bases sitting between them. CDR3 sequence reads: CASSFGGYYGYTF. In nucleotides, the CDR3 is TGTGCCAGCAGTTTTGGCGGATACTATGGCTACACCTTC.

This chain connects TRBV5-1 to TRBJ1-5; D possibly corresponds to TRBD1 (6 bases). This CDR3 is built from 15 residues. Trimming cost V 0 bases and J 7 bases, with 14 bases left between them. Germline V gene data show CDR1 as SGHRS and CDR2 as YFSETQ. The DNA for the CDR3 is TGCGCCAGCAGCTTGGGAACAGGGCCGGGACAGCCCCAGCATTTT. Its protein is CASSLGTGPGQPQHF.

This rearrangement joins TRBV4-3 to TRBJ2-1; 11 bases align to TRBD1. There are 15 residues in the CDR3. CDR1 is LGHNA, CDR2 YSLEER, per germline. J gave up 7 bases and V 4 bases, and 6 bases lay outside the gene matches. The CDR3 loop is CASSPLGTGGNEQFF. CDR3 coding DNA: TGCGCCAGCAGCCCTTTAGGGACAGGGGGAAATGAGCAGTTCTTC.

This clone was observed a handful of times. This CDR3 is CASSLNGENSPLHF. The CDR3 nucleotides are TGCGCCAGCAGCTTGAACGGCGAAAATTCACCCCTCCACTTT. This chain uses TRBV5-1 with TRBJ1-6; D unresolved. Germline loops: CDR1 SGHRS, CDR2 YFSETQ. Trimming removed 1 base at V and 7 bases at J, with 9 bases between. This CDR3 has 14 amino acids. Looking up the rest from reference TRBV5-1 and TRBJ1-6 gives the full variable domain: KAGVTQTPRYLIKTRGQQVTLSCSPISGHRSVSWYQQTPGQGLQFLFEYFSETQRNKGNFPGRFSGRQFSNSRSEMNVSTLELGDSALYLCASSLNGENSPLHFGNGTRLTVT.

This clone was seen more than once but under ten times. This chain joins TRBV6-5 and TRBJ1-3; the D gene is possibly TRBD1 (6 bases). The CDR3 extends over 14 amino acids. Germline CDR1 is MNHEY and CDR2 is SVGAGI. V was pared by 7 bases and J by 2 bases, with 12 bases between. The CDR3 DNA reads as TGTGCCAGCACCGGGGGACAAGCTGGAAACACCATATATTTT. Translating it yields CASTGGQAGNTIYF.

The chain combines TRBV7-9 with TRBJ2-7; D is unclear. Germline V gene sequence: CDR1 SEHNR, CDR2 FQNEAQ (reference sequence). CDR3 length: 13 residues. The V gene lost 6 bases and the J gene lost 5 bases, with 14 bases spanning the gap. Here the CDR3 DNA reads TGTGCCAGCAGTCCCCGACGAGGACACGAGCAGTACTTC. Its translation: CASSPRRGHEQYF.

The V and J genes are TRBV5-5 and TRBJ1-6, with a possible D match to TRBD1 (5 bases). Germline CDR1 and CDR2: SGHKS and YYEKEE (reference sequence). The length of the CDR3 is 13 residues. V gave up 4 bases and J gave up 10 bases, with 12 bases separating them. CDR3 residues: CASSPDRGSPLHF. In nucleotides, the CDR3 is TGTGCCAGCAGCCCAGACAGAGGCTCACCCCTCCACTTT. The full variable domain, rest sourced from reference TRBV5-5 and TRBJ1-6, is DAGVTQSPTHLIKTRGQQVTLRCSPISGHKSVSWYQQVLGQGPQFIFQYYEKEERGRGNFPDRFSARQFPNYSSELNVNALLLGDSALYLCASSPDRGSPLHFGNGTRLTVT.

The chain has TRBV5-6 and TRBJ1-3; D unclear. Deletions cut 4 bases from V and 0 bases from J, with 8 bases between. The CDR3 runs to 14 residues. Germline values: CDR1 SGHDT, CDR2 YYEEEE. The CDR3 region is CASSETGSGNTIYF. The CDR3 region has the DNA TGTGCCAGCAGCGAGACCGGCTCTGGAAACACCATATATTTT.

V gene TRBV10-2 combines with J gene TRBJ2-4; D may be TRBD1 (6 bases). CDR1 is WSHSY and CDR2 is SAAADI in the germline V gene. The CDR3 extends over 19 amino acids. Between the trimmed V and J ends, which lost 3 bases and 7 bases, there was a span of 28 bases. The CDR3 loop is CASSEKLNLDSRYRNIQYF. The CDR3 nucleotides read TGCGCCAGCAGTGAAAAACTAAACCTGGACAGTCGGTATAGGAACATTCAGTACTTC.

V gene TRBV3-1 (or the pseudogene TRBV3-2) combines with J gene TRBJ2-5; either TRBD1 or TRBD2 may supply D (7 bases each). V was trimmed by 2 bases and J by 3 bases, leaving 13 bases between them. Germline CDR1 reads LGHDT; CDR2 reads YNNKEL (reference sequence). The CDR3 has 15 amino acids. CDR3 DNA: TGTGCCAGCAGCCAAACACAGGGGAGGGAAGAGACCCAGTACTTC. This encodes CASSQTQGREETQYF.

This chain connects TRBV2 to TRBJ2-5; 10 bases line up with TRBD2. Trimming at V came to 8 bases and at J to 0 bases, leaving 3 bases not matched to a gene. The CDR3 consists of 14 residues. The germline gives CDR1 SNHLY, CDR2 FYNNEI. As DNA, the CDR3 is TGTGCCAGCGTAGCGGGGGGCTACCAAGAGACCCAGTACTTC. This gives the protein CASVAGGYQETQYF.

V gene TRBV7-2 combines with J gene TRBJ1-2; 8 bases fit TRBD1. This CDR3 comprises 14 residues. With 4 bases clipped from V and 6 bases from J, the junction kept 7 bases outside the gene matches. The V gene's germline CDR1 is SGHTA and CDR2 FQGNSA. The CDR3 reads CASSSTGQGDGYTF. The CDR3 nucleotides are TGTGCCAGCAGCTCCACCGGACAGGGTGATGGCTACACCTTC. Using reference TRBV7-2 and TRBJ1-2 for the parts outside the CDR3, the full variable domain is GAGVSQSPSNKVTEKGKDVELRCDPISGHTALYWYRQSLGQGLEFLIYFQGNSAPDKSGLPSDRFSAERTGGSVSTLTIQRTQQEDSAVYLCASSSTGQGDGYTFGSGTRLTVV.

This clone was counted once. The chain uses TRBV14 and TRBJ1-1; D might be TRBD1 (5 bases). The CDR3 is 13 amino acids. V lost 6 bases to trimming and J lost 2 bases, with 10 bases between them. CDR1 and CDR2 (germline): SGHDN, FVKESK. The CDR3 coding sequence is TGTGCCAGCAGAGAGGGGCTAAACACTGAAGCTTTCTTT. The encoded protein is CASREGLNTEAFF.

The chain employs TRBV2 and TRBJ1-5; TRBD1 aligns across 7 bases. After removal of 4 bases from V and 0 bases from J, the junction contained 3 bases not matched to a gene. CDR1 and CDR2 from the germline V gene are SNHLY and FYNNEI. The CDR3 is 15 residues long. The CDR3 bases are TGTGCCAGCAGTGGACAGGGCGATAGCAATCAGCCCCAGCATTTT. Translating it yields CASSGQGDSNQPQHF. Supplemented by reference TRBV2 and TRBJ1-5, the full variable domain reads EPEVTQTPSHQVTQMGQEVILRCVPISNHLYFYWYRQILGQKVEFLVSFYNNEISEKSEIFDDQFSVERPDGSNFTLKIRSTKLEDSAMYFCASSGQGDSNQPQHFGDGTRLSIL.

The chain uses TRBV11-2 and TRBJ2-5; D is uncertain. The germline V gene has CDR1 SGHAT and CDR2 FQNNGV. This CDR3 has 15 residues. Trimming stripped 5 bases from V and 2 bases from J, with 15 bases between. The CDR3: CASSGRWVHQETQYF. The CDR3 coding sequence is TGTGCCAGCAGCGGCCGTTGGGTCCATCAAGAGACCCAGTACTTC.

The chain couples TRBV7-2 to TRBJ1-1, with D possibly being TRBD1 (5 bases). This CDR3 has 14 amino acids. CDR1 is SGHTA, CDR2 FQGNSA, per germline. V lost 1 base and J lost 1, with 7 bases in between. The CDR3 DNA reads as TGTGCCAGCAGCTTAGACGGGGCGAACACTGAAGCTTTCTTT. This gives the protein CASSLDGANTEAFF.

This chain connects TRBV5-4 to TRBJ2-5; 7 positions agree with TRBD1. Germline assignment: CDR1 SGHNT and CDR2 YYREEE (reference sequence). The CDR3 extends over 15 amino acids. Trimming removed 0 bases from V and 1 base from J; junction bases left unmatched: 3. In nucleotides, the CDR3 is TGTGCCAGCAGCTTGGCCCCAGGGGGCCAAGAGACCCAGTACTTC. Protein sequence: CASSLAPGGQETQYF.